There are a few counts of the clone carrying this T cell receptor beta chain. Its antigen is not known. For the second PCR, which ran for about 6 to 11 cycles, a sample-barcoded 5' primer and a J-beta primer mix were used. TCRdb recomputed calls from the 5' RACE reads with MiXCR, one row per CDR3 protein. The sample carries about 510,000 distinct CDR3 sequences, roughly a quarter recorded once. The source of the sample is a study of blood T cells in healthy people across ages. This CDR3 contains 17 residues. The germline gives CDR1 SQVTM, CDR2 ANQGSEA. With V trimmed by 1 base and J by 0 bases, 6 bases remained unmatched. Study-level findings and limits: Measured against age, TCR beta diversity per million T cells decreased in a roughly linear manner. Donors of long life had a larger count of naive CD4+ cells and greater diversity than aged donors.

Another study also made use of these data, one on T cells of mothers and their children. This second study says: RNA that had been extracted went wholly into cDNA synthesis, at roughly 1.5 ug per 15 ul.

Sequencing input: blood. The V gene is TRBV29-1, the J gene TRBJ2-1, with 10 bases aligning to TRBD2. The clonotype comes from a boy between 2 and 10 years old in good health. The CDR3 DNA follows: TGCAGCGTTGAAGGGGGTAGCGGGAGGCCCTCCTACAATGAGCAGTTCTTC. It is translated as CSVEGGSGRPSYNEQFF.